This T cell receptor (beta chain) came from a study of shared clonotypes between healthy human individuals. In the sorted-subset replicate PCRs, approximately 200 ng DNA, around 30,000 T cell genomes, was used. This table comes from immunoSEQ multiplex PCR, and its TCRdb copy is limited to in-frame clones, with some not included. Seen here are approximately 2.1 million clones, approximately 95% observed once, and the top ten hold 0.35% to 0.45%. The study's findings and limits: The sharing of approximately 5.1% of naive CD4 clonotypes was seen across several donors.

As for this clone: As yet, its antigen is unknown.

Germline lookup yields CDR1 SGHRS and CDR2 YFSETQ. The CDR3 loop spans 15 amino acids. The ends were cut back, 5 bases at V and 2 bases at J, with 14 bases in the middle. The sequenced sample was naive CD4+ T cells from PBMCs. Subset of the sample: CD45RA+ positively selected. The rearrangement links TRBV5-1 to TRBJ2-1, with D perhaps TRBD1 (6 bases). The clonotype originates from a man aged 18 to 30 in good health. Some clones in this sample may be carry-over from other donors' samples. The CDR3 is CASSRGNQPYNEQFF. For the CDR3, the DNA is TGCGCCAGCAGTAGGGGGAACCAGCCCTACAATGAGCAGTTCTTC. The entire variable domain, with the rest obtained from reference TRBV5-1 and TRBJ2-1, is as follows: KAGVTQTPRYLIKTRGQQVTLSCSPISGHRSVSWYQQTPGQGLQFLFEYFSETQRNKGNFPGRFSGRQFSNSRSEMNVSTLELGDSALYLCASSRGNQPYNEQFFGPGTRLTVL.